Listed below are T cell receptor beta chains from one sample, sequenced in a study of OX40 agonist ivuxolimab in advanced cancers. Only in-frame clones appear in the TCRdb table, and some are missing; sequencing was by immunoSEQ multiplex PCR. This sample yields roughly 150,000 clones, of which roughly 94% are seen a single time; under 0.4% belongs to the top ten. This specimen was CD4+ or CD8+ T cells sorted from blood, taken in a trial of the OX40 agonist ivuxolimab. The source is an adult with an advanced solid tumor such as melanoma, head and neck, liver or kidney cancer. CDR3s include the opening cysteine and the closing phenylalanine or tryptophan. Each record gives: D gene, V gene, J gene, clone size, CDR3 DNA, CDR3 protein. The D gene is left open where the match is weak. Some rows have no size entry. The others give once, few or many, or a class for an expanded clone.

D gene: NA
V gene: TRBV6-5
J gene: TRBJ2-3
clone size: once
CDR3 DNA: TGTGCCAGCAGCCATCCGGGCCTAATCACAGATACGCAGTATTTT
CDR3 protein: CASSHPGLITDTQYF

D gene: TRBD2
V gene: TRBV11-2
J gene: TRBJ2-1
clone size: NA
CDR3 DNA: TGTGCCAGCAGCATAGGACTAGCGGAATACAATGAGCAGTTCTTC
CDR3 protein: CASSIGLAEYNEQFF

D gene: TRBD2
V gene: TRBV5-6
J gene: TRBJ2-3
clone size: NA
CDR3 DNA: TGTGCCAGCAGTTCTCTAGCGGGGGGGCCGGATACGCAGTATTTT
CDR3 protein: CASSSLAGGPDTQYF

D gene: TRBD1
V gene: TRBV6-5
J gene: TRBJ1-2
clone size: once
CDR3 DNA: TGTGCCAGCAGTTCGGCAGGGGGAAACTATGGCTACACCTTC
CDR3 protein: CASSSAGGNYGYTF

D gene: TRBD1
V gene: TRBV7-2
J gene: TRBJ2-7
clone size: NA
CDR3 DNA: TGTGCCAGCAGCTTGGGACAGGGAGGGTACGAGCAGTACTTC
CDR3 protein: CASSLGQGGYEQYF

D gene: TRBD1
V gene: TRBV18
J gene: TRBJ1-5
clone size: NA
CDR3 DNA: TGTGCCAGCTCACCTCTCCCCCCGACAGGGGAAAGAAGGGATCATCAGCCCCAGCATTTT
CDR3 protein: CASSPLPPTGERRDHQPQHF

D gene: NA
V gene: TRBV11-2
J gene: TRBJ1-2
clone size: NA
CDR3 DNA: TGTGCCAGCAGCTTTGCAGGGGCTCGCTATGGCTACACCTTC
CDR3 protein: CASSFAGARYGYTF

D gene: TRBD1
V gene: TRBV11-2
J gene: TRBJ1-1
clone size: NA
CDR3 DNA: TGTGCCAGCAGCCCAGGGCGTTGGCAGGGGGCGAGGGGGAACACTGAAGCTTTCTTT
CDR3 protein: CASSPGRWQGARGNTEAFF

D gene: NA
V gene: TRBV6-5
J gene: TRBJ2-3
clone size: NA
CDR3 DNA: TGTGCCAGCAGTTATCTCGGCACAGATACGCAGTATTTT
CDR3 protein: CASSYLGTDTQYF

D gene: TRBD1
V gene: TRBV28
J gene: TRBJ1-1
clone size: NA
CDR3 DNA: TGTGCCAGCAGTTCGGCAGGGGGGGCAGACACTGAAGCTTTCTTT
CDR3 protein: CASSSAGGADTEAFF

D gene: TRBD1
V gene: TRBV2
J gene: TRBJ1-1
clone size: NA
CDR3 DNA: TGTGCCAGCGTCCGCGGGACAGACTATGAAGCTTTCTTT
CDR3 protein: CASVRGTDYEAFF

D gene: NA
V gene: TRBV4-1
J gene: TRBJ2-7
clone size: NA
CDR3 DNA: TGCGCCAGCAGCCAGCAGGGAACCCACGAGCAGTACTTC
CDR3 protein: CASSQQGTHEQYF

D gene: NA
V gene: TRBV10-1
J gene: TRBJ2-7
clone size: few
CDR3 DNA: TGCGCCAGCAGTGAGTCGGGGCGCGGTCACGAGCAGTACTTC
CDR3 protein: CASSESGRGHEQYF

D gene: NA
V gene: TRBV11-3
J gene: TRBJ2-1
clone size: NA
CDR3 DNA: TGTGCCAGCAGCTTAGATCTGGGCAGGGGCAACAATGAGCAGTTCTTC
CDR3 protein: CASSLDLGRGNNEQFF

D gene: NA
V gene: TRBV27
J gene: TRBJ1-3
clone size: NA
CDR3 DNA: TGTGCCAGCAGTTTGAGGGGAAGTGGAAACACCATATATTTT
CDR3 protein: CASSLRGSGNTIYF

D gene: TRBD1
V gene: TRBV4-3
J gene: TRBJ1-1
clone size: NA
CDR3 DNA: TGCGCCAGCAGCCAATCCCACCGGGACAGGAAAGCTTTCTTT
CDR3 protein: CASSQSHRDRKAFF

D gene: NA
V gene: TRBV6-6
J gene: TRBJ1-1
clone size: NA
CDR3 DNA: TGTGCCAGCCTCAGGGAGGGGAACACTGAAGCTTTCTTT
CDR3 protein: CASLREGNTEAFF

D gene: NA
V gene: TRBV21-1
J gene: TRBJ2-6
clone size: NA
CDR3 DNA: TGTGCCAGCAGCATTGGAAGGGGCTATAGCTCTGGGGCCAACGTCCTGACTTTC
CDR3 protein: CASSIGRGYSSGANVLTF

D gene: TRBD1
V gene: TRBV5-1
J gene: TRBJ1-1
clone size: NA
CDR3 DNA: TGCGCCAGCAGCCGGGGACAGATCACTGAAGCTTTCTTT
CDR3 protein: CASSRGQITEAFF

D gene: NA
V gene: TRBV5-1
J gene: TRBJ2-3
clone size: NA
CDR3 DNA: TGCGCCAGCAGCTGGACCCGTTGGGCAGATACGCAGTATTTT
CDR3 protein: CASSWTRWADTQYF

D gene: NA
V gene: TRBV5-4
J gene: TRBJ2-1
clone size: NA
CDR3 DNA: TGTGCCAGCAGCTTGGAGGGTGGGAATATTCGTGAGCAGTTCTTC
CDR3 protein: CASSLEGGNIREQFF

D gene: TRBD2
V gene: TRBV27
J gene: TRBJ2-2
clone size: NA
CDR3 DNA: TGTGCCAGCAGTTTCTTATCTAGCGGGAGGGCCCCCGGGGAGCTGTTTTTT
CDR3 protein: CASSFLSSGRAPGELFF

D gene: TRBD2
V gene: TRBV11-2
J gene: TRBJ2-1
clone size: NA
CDR3 DNA: TGTGCCAGCAGCTTAGTCTCCGCGGGGGGGCAGTTCTTC
CDR3 protein: CASSLVSAGGQFF

D gene: NA
V gene: TRBV15
J gene: TRBJ1-5
clone size: NA
CDR3 DNA: TGTGCCACCAGCAGCCCCATGGGGAAGGGGGGCCTTAGCAATCAGCCCCAGCATTTT
CDR3 protein: CATSSPMGKGGLSNQPQHF

D gene: TRBD2
V gene: TRBV9
J gene: TRBJ2-4
clone size: once
CDR3 DNA: TGTGCCAGCAGCGCTTCCGGGGGGGCCAAAAACATTCAGTACTTC
CDR3 protein: CASSASGGAKNIQYF

D gene: TRBD1
V gene: TRBV28
J gene: TRBJ2-2
clone size: NA
CDR3 DNA: TGTGCCAGCAGTCCCGTCCAGGGGGCGGTCACCGGGGAGCTGTTTTTT
CDR3 protein: CASSPVQGAVTGELFF

D gene: TRBD2
V gene: TRBV7-3
J gene: TRBJ2-1
clone size: NA
CDR3 DNA: TGTGCCAGCAGCTCGTTAGCGGGAGCCTACAATGAGCAGTTCTTC
CDR3 protein: CASSSLAGAYNEQFF

D gene: NA
V gene: TRBV2
J gene: TRBJ1-4
clone size: once
CDR3 DNA: TGTGCCAGCGGAAGGTCGACGGTGGGGGGTGAAAAACTGTTTTTT
CDR3 protein: CASGRSTVGGEKLFF

D gene: NA
V gene: TRBV5-1
J gene: TRBJ2-1
clone size: NA
CDR3 DNA: TGCGCCAGCAGCTTGGGGCTAGCGAAATACAATGAGCAGTTCTTC
CDR3 protein: CASSLGLAKYNEQFF

D gene: NA
V gene: TRBV7-2
J gene: TRBJ1-1
clone size: NA
CDR3 DNA: TGTGCCAGCAGCTCGGGCTCAGGTCCGGCCCCTTTCACTGAAGCTTTCTTT
CDR3 protein: CASSSGSGPAPFTEAFF

D gene: TRBD1
V gene: TRBV11-2
J gene: TRBJ2-7
clone size: NA
CDR3 DNA: TGTGCCAGCAGCTATAACCAACAGGGGCCGTTCGAGCAGTACTTC
CDR3 protein: CASSYNQQGPFEQYF

D gene: NA
V gene: TRBV5-1
J gene: TRBJ1-5
clone size: NA
CDR3 DNA: TGCGCCAGCAGCTTGGCGGGACACAACAATCAGCCCCAGCATTTT
CDR3 protein: CASSLAGHNNQPQHF

D gene: NA
V gene: TRBV6-1
J gene: TRBJ2-7
clone size: NA
CDR3 DNA: TGTGCCAGCAGTGAAGGGAGGACCCTCGCCTACGAGCAGTACTTC
CDR3 protein: CASSEGRTLAYEQYF

D gene: TRBD1
V gene: TRBV19
J gene: TRBJ1-5
clone size: NA
CDR3 DNA: TGTGCCAGTAGTACAGGGGGCGGCCTTGTTGCAAATAGCAATCAGCCCCAGCATTTT
CDR3 protein: CASSTGGGLVANSNQPQHF

D gene: TRBD2
V gene: TRBV19
J gene: TRBJ2-3
clone size: NA
CDR3 DNA: TGTGCCAGTAGTAGGGGGGGGACCACCTTTAGCACAGATACGCAGTATTTT
CDR3 protein: CASSRGGTTFSTDTQYF

D gene: NA
V gene: TRBV28
J gene: TRBJ1-5
clone size: NA
CDR3 DNA: TGTGCCAGCAGTTTGGGACTGGACAGTTATAGCAATCAGCCCCAGCATTTT
CDR3 protein: CASSLGLDSYSNQPQHF

D gene: NA
V gene: TRBV30
J gene: TRBJ1-5
clone size: NA
CDR3 DNA: TGTGCCTGGAGTCTGGGGGGAAGCAATCAGCCCCAGCATTTT
CDR3 protein: CAWSLGGSNQPQHF

D gene: NA
V gene: TRBV10-3
J gene: TRBJ1-3
clone size: few
CDR3 DNA: TGTGCCATCAGTGAGTTAGGGGGAGCCTCTGGAAACACCATATATTTT
CDR3 protein: CAISELGGASGNTIYF

D gene: NA
V gene: TRBV4-2
J gene: TRBJ1-2
clone size: NA
CDR3 DNA: TGTGCCAGCAGCCAAGATAGTCAGGGGAACTATGGCTACACCTTC
CDR3 protein: CASSQDSQGNYGYTF

D gene: TRBD2
V gene: TRBV18
J gene: TRBJ2-1
clone size: NA
CDR3 DNA: TGTGCCAGCTCACCACCCGGGACTAGCGGTTACAATGAGCAGTTCTTC
CDR3 protein: CASSPPGTSGYNEQFF

D gene: NA
V gene: TRBV11-2
J gene: TRBJ2-1
clone size: NA
CDR3 DNA: TGTGCCAGTACCAAGGACCCCTACAATGAGCAGTTCTTC
CDR3 protein: CASTKDPYNEQFF

D gene: NA
V gene: TRBV5-1
J gene: TRBJ2-3
clone size: NA
CDR3 DNA: TGCGCCAGCACTGCACGGATGGGCACAGATACGCAGTATTTT
CDR3 protein: CASTARMGTDTQYF

D gene: NA
V gene: TRBV21-1
J gene: TRBJ2-7
clone size: NA
CDR3 DNA: TGTGCCAGCAGCACCCGGGACAGGGACTTGGGCGAGCAGTACTTC
CDR3 protein: CASSTRDRDLGEQYF

D gene: NA
V gene: TRBV25-1
J gene: TRBJ2-1
clone size: NA
CDR3 DNA: TGTGCCAGCAGGGGGGGAGGTTCCTACAATGAGCAGTTCTTC
CDR3 protein: CASRGGGSYNEQFF

D gene: NA
V gene: TRBV18
J gene: TRBJ1-5
clone size: NA
CDR3 DNA: TGTGCCAGCTCACCTCAGGCCGGCCAGAATCAGCCCCAGCATTTT
CDR3 protein: CASSPQAGQNQPQHF

D gene: NA
V gene: TRBV28
J gene: TRBJ1-1
clone size: NA
CDR3 DNA: TGTGCCAGCAGTTTGGCAGTGCAGACCACTGAAGCTTTCTTT
CDR3 protein: CASSLAVQTTEAFF

D gene: NA
V gene: TRBV5-1
J gene: TRBJ2-7
clone size: NA
CDR3 DNA: TGCGCCAGCAGCTTGGTGGCAGGGTCTTTTTACGAGCAGTACTTC
CDR3 protein: CASSLVAGSFYEQYF